This TCR beta chain was retrieved from a study of cytomegalovirus exposure and HLA in healthy donors. The study ran its PCR with 60 Vbeta and 13 Jbeta primers. Profiled with immunoSEQ multiplex PCR; TCRdb holds only in-frame clones, not every one. The data show about 97,000 clones, about four fifths seen once. This receptor was taken from a woman aged 40 to 50 in good health and CMV-seronegative. The source material was PBMCs.

The CDR3 sequence: CASSPTGYEQYF. CDR3 in DNA: TGTGCCAGCAGCCCTACTGGCTACGAGCAGTACTTC. V usage is TRBV7-9 and J usage is TRBJ2-7; D is unresolved. The CDR3 consists of 12 residues. Germline assignment: CDR1 SEHNR and CDR2 FQNEAQ (reference sequence). V was trimmed by 5 bases and J by 3 bases, leaving 8 bases between them. The whole variable domain, filled in from reference TRBV7-9 and TRBJ2-7, reads DTGVSQNPRHKITKRGQNVTFRCDPISEHNRLYWYRQTLGQGPEFLTYFQNEAQLEKSRLLSDRFSAERPKGSFSTLEIQRTEQGDSAMYLCASSPTGYEQYFGPGTRLTVT.